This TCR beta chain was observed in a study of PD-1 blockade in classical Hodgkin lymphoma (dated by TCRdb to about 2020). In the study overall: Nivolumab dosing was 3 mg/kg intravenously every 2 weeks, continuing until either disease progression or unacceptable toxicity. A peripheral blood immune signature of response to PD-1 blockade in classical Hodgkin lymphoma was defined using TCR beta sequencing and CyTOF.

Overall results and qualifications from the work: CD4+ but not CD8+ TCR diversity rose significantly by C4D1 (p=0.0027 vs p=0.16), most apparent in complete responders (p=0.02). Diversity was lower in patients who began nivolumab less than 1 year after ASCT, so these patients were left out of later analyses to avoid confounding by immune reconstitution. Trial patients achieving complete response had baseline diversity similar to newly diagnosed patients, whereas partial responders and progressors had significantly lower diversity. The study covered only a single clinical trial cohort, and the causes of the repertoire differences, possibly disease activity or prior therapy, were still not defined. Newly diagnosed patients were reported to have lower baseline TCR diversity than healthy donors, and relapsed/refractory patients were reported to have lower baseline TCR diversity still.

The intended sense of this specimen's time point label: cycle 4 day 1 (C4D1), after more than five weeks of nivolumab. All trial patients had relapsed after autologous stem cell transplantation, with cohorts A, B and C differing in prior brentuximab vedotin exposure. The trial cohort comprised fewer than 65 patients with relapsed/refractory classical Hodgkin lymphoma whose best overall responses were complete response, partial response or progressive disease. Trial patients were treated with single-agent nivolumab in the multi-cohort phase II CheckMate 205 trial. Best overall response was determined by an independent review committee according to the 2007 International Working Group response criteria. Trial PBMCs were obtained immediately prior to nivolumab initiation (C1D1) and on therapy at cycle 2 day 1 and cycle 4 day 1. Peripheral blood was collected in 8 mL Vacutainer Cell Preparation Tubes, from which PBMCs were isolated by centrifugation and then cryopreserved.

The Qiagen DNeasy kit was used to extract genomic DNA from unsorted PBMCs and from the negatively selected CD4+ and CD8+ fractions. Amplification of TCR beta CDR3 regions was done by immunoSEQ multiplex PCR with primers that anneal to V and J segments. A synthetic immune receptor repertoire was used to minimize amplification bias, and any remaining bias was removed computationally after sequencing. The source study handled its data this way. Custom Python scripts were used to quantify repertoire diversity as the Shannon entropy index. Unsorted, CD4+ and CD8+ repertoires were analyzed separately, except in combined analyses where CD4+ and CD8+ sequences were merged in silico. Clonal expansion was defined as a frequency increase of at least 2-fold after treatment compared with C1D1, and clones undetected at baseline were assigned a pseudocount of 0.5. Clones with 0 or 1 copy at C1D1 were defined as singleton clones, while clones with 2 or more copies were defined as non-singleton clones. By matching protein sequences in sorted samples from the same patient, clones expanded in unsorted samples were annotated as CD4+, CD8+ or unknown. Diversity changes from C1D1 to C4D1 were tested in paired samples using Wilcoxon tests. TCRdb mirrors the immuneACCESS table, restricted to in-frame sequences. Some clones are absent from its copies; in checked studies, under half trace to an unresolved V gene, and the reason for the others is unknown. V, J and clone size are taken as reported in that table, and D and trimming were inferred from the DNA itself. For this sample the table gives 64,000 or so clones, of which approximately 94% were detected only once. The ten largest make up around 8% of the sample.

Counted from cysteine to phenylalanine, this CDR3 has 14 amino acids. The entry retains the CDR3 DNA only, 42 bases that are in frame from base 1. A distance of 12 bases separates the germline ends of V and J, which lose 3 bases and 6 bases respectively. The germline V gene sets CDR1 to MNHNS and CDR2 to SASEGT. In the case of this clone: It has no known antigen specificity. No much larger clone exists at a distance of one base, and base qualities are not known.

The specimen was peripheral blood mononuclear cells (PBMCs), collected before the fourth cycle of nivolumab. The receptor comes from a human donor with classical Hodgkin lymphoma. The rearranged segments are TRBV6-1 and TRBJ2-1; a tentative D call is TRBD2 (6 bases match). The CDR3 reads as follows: CASSERDRGNEQFF. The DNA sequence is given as TGTGCCAGCAGTGAGCGGGATCGTGGCAATGAGCAGTTCTTC.